The rows below give T cell receptor beta chains drawn from one sample of a study of T cells in Graves' hyperthyroidism and ophthalmopathy. TCRdb processed the multiplex PCR reads anew with MiXCR; each CDR3 protein has one entry. The sample lists fewer than 500,000 distinct CDR3 sequences; under 15% were seen once. The sequenced sample was blood. These receptors all stem from a man between 18 and 29 years old with Graves' ophthalmopathy. Each CDR3 is given with its conserved first and last residue. The D gene is left open where the match is weak. For some rows the clone size is stated as once, few or many, or as a class when expanded; others skip it.

clone_size,j_call,v_call,d_call,cdr3_aa,cdr3_nt
many,TRBJ2-1,TRBV9,TRBD2,CASRGLAGYNEQFF,TGTGCCAGCAGGGGACTAGCGGGGTACAATGAGCAGTTCTTC
NA,TRBJ2-3,TRBV19,TRBD1,CASSIWGQALLTDTQYF,TGTGCCAGTAGTATTTGGGGACAGGCCCTCCTCACAGATACGCAGTATTTT
NA,TRBJ2-3,TRBV2,TRBD2,CASRARLAAAGDTQYF,TGTGCCAGCAGGGCGAGACTAGCGGCCGCGGGAGATACGCAGTATTTT
once,TRBJ2-1,TRBV11-1,TRBD2,CASSLTSGSTYNEQFF,TGCGCCAGCAGCTTAACTAGCGGGAGTACCTACAATGAGCAGTTCTTC
many,TRBJ2-5,TRBV7-9,NA,CASSSDGLQETQYF,TGTGCCAGCAGCTCCGACGGACTCCAAGAGACCCAGTACTTC
many,TRBJ2-5,TRBV20-1,NA,CSAEDRDLMGETQYF,TGCAGTGCAGAAGACCGCGACCTAATGGGGGAGACCCAGTACTTC
NA,TRBJ2-5,TRBV10-1,NA,CASSESGVWETQYF,TGCGCCAGCAGTGAGTCCGGGGTTTGGGAGACCCAGTACTTC
few,TRBJ2-3,TRBV15,TRBD1,CATSRRKGDRLTDTQYF,TGTGCCACCAGCCGGAGAAAAGGGGACAGGCTCACAGATACGCAGTATTTT
many,TRBJ2-3,TRBV4-2,TRBD1,CASSQEGTGANTDTQYF,TGTGCCAGCAGCCAAGAGGGGACAGGAGCCAACACAGATACGCAGTATTTT
many,TRBJ1-5,TRBV15,TRBD1,CATSPERFGTGTAIQHF,TGTGCCACCAGCCCCGAGAGATTTGGGACAGGGACCGCCATCCAGCATTTT
many,TRBJ2-7,TRBV5-5,NA,CASIVGAGKYEQYF,TGTGCCAGCATCGTGGGGGCGGGGAAGTACGAGCAGTACTTC
NA,TRBJ2-2,TRBV7-2,NA,CASSLAPSGNTGELFF,TGTGCCAGCAGCTTAGCGCCCAGCGGGAACACCGGGGAGCTGTTTTTT
few,TRBJ2-1,TRBV29-1,NA,CSVTFDLDNEQFF,TGCAGCGTTACCTTCGACTTAGACAATGAGCAGTTCTTC
NA,TRBJ2-4,TRBV4-1,NA,CASSQAFAGIAKNIQYF,TGCGCCAGCAGCCAAGCCTTCGCGGGGATAGCCAAAAACATTCAGTACTTC
many,TRBJ2-7,TRBV30,NA,CAWSKPVSSYEQYF,TGTGCCTGGAGTAAGCCGGTAAGCTCCTACGAGCAGTACTTC
many,TRBJ2-1,TRBV12-3/TRBV12-4,NA,CASSLGGVINEQFF,TGTGCCAGCAGTTTAGGGGGTGTCATCAATGAGCAGTTCTTC
few,TRBJ2-5,TRBV24-1,NA,CAVHFGLEEETQYF,TGTGCCGTCCATTTTGGACTTGAGGAAGAGACCCAGTACTTC
many,TRBJ2-7,TRBV29-1,NA,CSVPILLAYEQYF,TGCAGCGTTCCTATACTCCTTGCCTACGAGCAGTACTTC
many,TRBJ1-1,TRBV18,NA,CASSLQVDTEAFF,TGTGCCAGCTCACTTCAGGTAGACACTGAAGCTTTCTTT
few,TRBJ2-1,TRBV6-1,NA,CASSRETGSYNEQFF,TGTGCCAGCAGTAGAGAAACCGGGAGTTACAATGAGCAGTTCTTC
many,TRBJ1-5,TRBV28,NA,CASRQGSNQPQHF,TGTGCCAGCAGACAGGGCTCCAATCAGCCCCAGCATTTT